One sample yielded the 22 T cell receptor beta chains listed below, sequenced in a study of T cells after posttransplantation cyclophosphamide. The table came from immunoSEQ multiplex PCR; TCRdb's copy has only in-frame clones and leaves some out. In the table there are some 9,200 clones, about 88% of which are singletons. Sequencing was done on a sample of memory CD4+ T cells sorted from PBMCs. The source is a woman in her sixties or seventies in good health, CMV-negative, and a related stem cell transplant donor.

J is TRBJ2-7 and V is TRBV11-3; a weak D match, TRBD2 (5 bases). This CDR3 comprises 13 residues. Germline CDR1 reads SGHNT; CDR2 reads YENEEA. Between the trimmed V and J ends, which lost 0 bases and 9 bases, there was a span of 12 bases. DNA for the CDR3: TGTGCCAGCAGCTTAGACTCGAACCGGGGGCAGTACTTC. Translation: CASSLDSNRGQYF.

This chain uses TRBV6-5 with TRBJ1-2; TRBD1 agrees at 7 bases. Germline CDR1 and CDR2: MNHEY and SVGAGI. This CDR3 region has 14 residues. The V and J ends lost 5 bases and 5 bases, in that order; junction bases with no gene match: 8. The CDR3 DNA sequence: TGTGCCAGCAGTACCCACCCGGGACAGTATGGCTACACCTTC. It codes for CASSTHPGQYGYTF.

J is TRBJ2-2 and V is TRBV27; 10 bases are a match to TRBD2. This CDR3 comprises 16 residues. CDR1 is MNHEY and CDR2 is SMNVEV in the germline V gene (reference sequence). V dropped 6 bases and J dropped 1; count of bases not matched to a gene: 5. The CDR3 reads CASRIGLAVNTGELFF. CDR3 DNA sequence: TGTGCCAGCAGGATAGGACTAGCGGTGAACACCGGGGAGCTGTTTTTT.

The chain uses TRBV6-5 and TRBJ1-2, with 7 bases matching TRBD1. This CDR3 has 14 amino acids. Trimming at V came to 8 bases and at J to 4 bases, leaving 10 bases not matched to a gene. Germline V gene data show CDR1 as MNHEY and CDR2 as SVGAGI. The CDR3: CASRQTGTVYGYTF. The CDR3 DNA sequence: TGTGCCAGCCGTCAGACCGGGACAGTCTATGGCTACACCTTC.

A word on this clone: Different DNA sequences within this sample yield the same CDR3. This chain joins TRBV7-8 and TRBJ2-1; 8 nucleotides line up with TRBD1. The CDR3 is 18 amino acids. After removal of 9 bases from V and 8 bases from J, the junction contained 24 bases not matched to a gene. The germline V gene has CDR1 SGHVS and CDR2 FQNEAQ. For the CDR3, the DNA is TGTGCCAGTTTTCCCGGCCAGGGGCCAGCCCCAGGGGGCGATGAGCAGTTCTTC. Residues: CASFPGQGPAPGGDEQFF.

The CDR3 nucleotides are TGTGCCAGTAGTAGACCAAGGGACAGGTTGAACACTGAAGCTTTCTTT. It translates to CASSRPRDRLNTEAFF. This chain uses TRBV19 with TRBJ1-1, with 8 bases that match TRBD1. The CDR3 runs to 16 residues. After removal of 4 bases from V and 0 bases from J, the junction contained 7 bases not matched to a gene. Germline assignment: CDR1 LNHDA and CDR2 SQIVND (reference sequence).

The V gene is TRBV18, the J gene TRBJ2-7; no definite D call. Per germline, CDR1 KGHSH and CDR2 LQKENI. The germline V and J ends were trimmed by 3 bases and 1 base, with 16 bases remaining between them. CDR3 length equals 16 residues. The CDR3 region has the DNA TGTGCCAGCTCACCTTCGACACGTACCCCATCCTACGAGCAGTACGTC. It codes for CASSPSTRTPSYEQYV.

The chain joins TRBV7-9 to TRBJ2-7, with D possibly matching TRBD1 (5 bases). Germline V lookup: CDR1 SEHNR, CDR2 FQNEAQ (reference sequence). V lost 5 bases, J lost 5 bases, and 7 bases lay in between. The CDR3 has 11 residues. CDR3 nucleotide sequence: TGTGCCAGCAGCCCCAGGGACGAGCAGTACTTC. Translation gives CASSPRDEQYF.

The chain uses TRBV6-1 and TRBJ2-5; weak D call: TRBD1 (6 bases). Gene TRBJ2-7 matches the end of the DNA better, so the J call may be wrong. From germline, CDR1 is MNHNS and CDR2 SASEGT. The CDR3 is made up of 15 amino acids. CDR3 nucleotide sequence: TGTGCCAGCACCCAAGGGGTAGGGGGACGGGGCGAGCAGTACTTC. Translating gives CASTQGVGGRGEQYF.

The V gene is TRBV6-4, the J gene TRBJ2-2, with 8 positions matching TRBD2. J gave up 1 base and V 5 bases, and 3 bases lay outside the gene matches. The CDR3 is 15 amino acids. Germline V gene sequence: CDR1 MRHNA, CDR2 SNTAGT. The CDR3 region is CASSSSGGNTGELFF. CDR3 coding DNA: TGTGCCAGCAGTTCCAGCGGGGGGAACACCGGGGAGCTGTTTTTT.

The V and J genes are TRBV30 and TRBJ1-6, with 7 bases aligning to TRBD1. The CDR3 totals 14 residues. Germline lookup yields CDR1 GTSNPN and CDR2 SVGIG (reference sequence). The ends lost 4 bases at V and 7 bases at J; junction bases unmatched: 7. CDR3 region: CAWIPRGPNSPLHF. DNA for the CDR3: TGTGCCTGGATTCCGAGGGGGCCGAATTCACCCCTCCACTTT. The full variable domain, completed using reference TRBV30 and TRBJ1-6, is SQTIHQWPATLVQPVGSPLSLECTVEGTSNPNLYWYRQAAGRGLQLLFYSVGIGQISSEVPQNLSASRPQDRQFILSSKKLLLSDSGFYLCAWIPRGPNSPLHFGNGTRLTVT.

The chain joins TRBV9 to TRBJ2-1; 9 bases are a match to TRBD2. Unmatched junction bases numbered 5, after V lost 1 base and J lost 3 bases. Germline CDR1 reads SGDLS; CDR2 reads YYNGEE. The CDR3 is 16 amino acids. The CDR3 DNA reads as TGTGCCAGCAGCGTAACCGGGACTAGCAACTACAATGAGCAGTTCTTC. As protein: CASSVTGTSNYNEQFF.

The DNA of the CDR3 is TGTGCCAGCAGTGTTGCAGGGGGCCAGTTTGAAGCTTTCTTT. Translating gives CASSVAGGQFEAFF. The chain joins TRBV2 to TRBJ1-1; the match to TRBD1 covers 8 bases. The CDR3 loop spans 14 amino acids. The germline CDR1 and CDR2 sequences are SNHLY and FYNNEI. V lost 4 bases to trimming and J lost 7 bases; unmatched junction nucleotides: 8.

The genes are TRBV4-2 and TRBJ1-1; D possibly corresponds to TRBD1 (5 bases). Trimming pared 0 bases from V and 5 bases from J, leaving 19 bases between. The CDR3 runs 17 residues. Germline V gene data show CDR1 as LGHNA and CDR2 as YNFKEQ. CDR3 nucleotides: TGTGCCAGCAGCCAAGATTGGAGCCGGAGGGGTCGGACTGAAGCTTTCTTT. This encodes CASSQDWSRRGRTEAFF.

For the CDR3, the DNA is TGTGCCAGCAGCTTGGTTCCTCTGGCAGGGCGTTCCCGAGGAGATACGCAGTATTTT. This gives the protein CASSLVPLAGRSRGDTQYF. The chain uses TRBV13 and TRBJ2-3; D is possibly TRBD1 (5 bases). CDR1 is PRHDT, CDR2 FYEKMQ, per germline (reference sequence). CDR3 length equals 19 residues. The V gene lost 3 bases and the J gene lost 5 bases, with 27 bases spanning the gap.

This clone was counted only a few times. The gene calls are TRBV15 and TRBJ2-6; D might be TRBD1 (5 bases). V was shortened by 5 bases and J by 2 bases, with 10 bases between the two germline ends. This CDR3 spans 15 amino acids. Germline-derived CDR1 and CDR2 are LNHNV and YYDKDF (reference sequence). This chain's CDR3 is CATSVSGPGANVLTF. Here the CDR3 DNA reads TGTGCCACCAGCGTCTCAGGGCCTGGGGCCAACGTCCTGACTTTC. Filled out from reference TRBV15 and TRBJ2-6, the complete variable domain reads DAMVIQNPRYQVTQFGKPVTLSCSQTLNHNVMYWYQQKSSQAPKLLFHYYDKDFNNEADTPDNFQSRRPNTSFCFLDIRSPGLGDTAMYLCATSVSGPGANVLTFGAGSRLTVL.

The V and J genes are TRBV28 and TRBJ1-2; D is ambiguous. This CDR3 spans 12 amino acids. V lost 8 bases, J lost 7 bases, and 14 bases lay in between. Germline V CDR1 and CDR2: MDHEN, SYDVKM. The CDR3, as DNA: TGTGCCAGCGTCCAAGGCAGGTCTGGCTACACCTTC. Its protein product is CASVQGRSGYTF.

This clone was found once. The chain links TRBV6-5 to TRBJ1-2; 7 bases are shared with TRBD1. V dropped 10 bases and J dropped 6; count of bases not matched to a gene: 8. The CDR3 consists of 12 residues. CDR1 is MNHEY and CDR2 is SVGAGI in the germline V gene. In DNA form, the CDR3 reads TGTGCCACCCAAACAGGGGCCCATGGCTACACCTTC. Encoded protein: CATQTGAHGYTF.

Of note for this clone: An end of the junction does not agree with germline; a read error may underlie this. The sample contains more than one DNA sequence encoding this CDR3. This chain joins TRBV28 and TRBJ1-6; D remains unclear. Germline CDR1 and CDR2: MDHEN and SYDVKM. CDR3 length equals 15 residues. The CDR3 reads CAPPGGPHPNSPLHF. DNA for the CDR3: TGTGCCCCCCCGGGAGGGCCACACCCTAATTCCCCCCTCCACTTT. Full variable domain (outside the CDR3, taken from reference TRBV28 and TRBJ1-6): DVKVTQSSRYLVKRTGEKVFLECVQDMDHENMFWYRQDPGLGLRLIYFSYDVKMKEKGDIPEGYSVSREKKERFSLILESASTNQTSMYLCAPPGGPHPNSPLHFGNGTRLTVT.

The chain links TRBV29-1 to TRBJ2-7, with 9 bases matching TRBD1. V lost 3 bases, J lost 5 bases, and 5 bases stayed unmatched. The CDR3 consists of 13 residues. Germline lookup yields CDR1 SQVTM and CDR2 ANQGSEA. CDR3: CSVEGQGQDEQYF. Written as DNA, the CDR3 is TGCAGCGTTGAGGGACAGGGCCAAGACGAGCAGTACTTC.

The chain links TRBV27 to TRBJ1-4, with TRBD1 identical over 9 bases. CDR3 length: 15 residues. Germline assignment: CDR1 MNHEY and CDR2 SMNVEV (reference sequence). V trimming: 6 bases; J trimming: 8 bases; junction bases outside the gene matches: 10. This CDR3 reads CASSPDRGRREKLFF. Written as DNA, the CDR3 is TGTGCCAGCAGCCCGGACAGGGGTAGAAGGGAAAAACTGTTTTTT.

J is TRBJ2-5 and V is TRBV7-2, with TRBD2 matching over 7 bases. Germline CDR1 and CDR2: SGHTA and FQGNSA. This CDR3 has 15 amino acids. V lost 5 bases to trimming and J lost 3 bases; unmatched junction nucleotides: 9. Here the CDR3 DNA reads TGTGCCAGCAGCCCCGGGGGGAGGGCCGAAGAGACCCAGTACTTC. This translates into CASSPGGRAEETQYF.